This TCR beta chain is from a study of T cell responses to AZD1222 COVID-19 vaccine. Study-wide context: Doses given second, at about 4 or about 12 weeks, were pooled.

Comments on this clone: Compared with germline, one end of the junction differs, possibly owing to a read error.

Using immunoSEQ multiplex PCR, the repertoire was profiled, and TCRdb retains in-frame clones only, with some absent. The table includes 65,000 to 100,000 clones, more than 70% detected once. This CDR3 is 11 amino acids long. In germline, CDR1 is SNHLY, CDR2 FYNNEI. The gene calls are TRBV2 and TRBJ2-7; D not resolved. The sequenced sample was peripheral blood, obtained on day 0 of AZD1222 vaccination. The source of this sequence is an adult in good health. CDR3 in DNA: TGTGCCAGCAAGACCTCCCACGAGCAGTACTTC. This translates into CASKTSHEQYF.